This T cell receptor (beta chain) was sequenced for a study of CXCR3-negative and CXCR3-positive naive CD8 T cells. Overall study findings and caveats: More hydrophobic TRB CDR3s occurred in CXCR3-positive than in CXCR3-negative naive cells.

Through 5' RACE with UMI labels, the TRB cDNA libraries were prepared. TCRdb reworked the 5' RACE reads into one entry per CDR3 protein, no DNA. The sample table includes over 40,000 distinct CDR3 sequences. This CDR3 comprises 14 residues. CDR1 and CDR2 from the germline V gene are MDHEN and SYDVKM. Regarding this clonotype: Its cognate antigen is unknown.

The receptor was isolated from a human donor in good health. Some clones in this sample may be carry-over from other donors' samples. The sequenced sample was naive CXCR3- CD8+ T cells from blood. Specified subset: CD45RO-CCR7+CD27+CD95- naive CD8+ T cells lacking CXCR3 (TNR3-). The chain is built from TRBV28 and TRBJ1-5. CDR3 protein: CASSFFSSGQPQHF.